Detailed here is one TCR beta chain. Antigen specificity is unknown. The germline CDR1 and CDR2 sequences are SGDLS and YYNGEE. Between the trimmed V and J ends, which lost 0 bases and 2 bases, there was a span of 11 bases. CDR3 length: 15 residues. These data come from a study of cytomegalovirus exposure and HLA in healthy donors. Overall study results and limits: For cytomegalovirus status, the classifier reportedly gave diagnoses with high specificity and sensitivity. In vitro data verified a few CMV-associated chains as specific for CMV antigens.

The assay was immunoSEQ multiplex PCR, and TCRdb's table has in-frame clones only and misses some. The table has some 80,000 clones, 95% to 97% seen once. Material for sequencing was PBMCs. V is TRBV9 and J is TRBJ2-5; tentative D call: TRBD2 (6 bases). The source of this sequence is a young woman in good health and CMV-seronegative. The CDR3 here is CASSVGGSGQETQYF. The CDR3 nucleotides read TGTGCCAGCAGCGTAGGCGGTAGCGGACAAGAGACCCAGTACTTC.